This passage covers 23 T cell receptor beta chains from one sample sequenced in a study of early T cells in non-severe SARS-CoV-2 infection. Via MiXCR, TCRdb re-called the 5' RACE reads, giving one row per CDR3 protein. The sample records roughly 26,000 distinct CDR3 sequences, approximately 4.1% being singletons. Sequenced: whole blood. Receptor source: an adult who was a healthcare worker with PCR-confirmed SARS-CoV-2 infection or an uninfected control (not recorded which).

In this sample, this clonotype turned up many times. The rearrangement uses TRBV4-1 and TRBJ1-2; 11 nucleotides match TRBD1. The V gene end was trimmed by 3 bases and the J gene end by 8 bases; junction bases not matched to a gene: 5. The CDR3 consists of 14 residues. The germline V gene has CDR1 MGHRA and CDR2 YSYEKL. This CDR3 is CASSQIRTGGGYTF. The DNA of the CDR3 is TGCGCCAGCAGCCAGATACGGACAGGGGGCGGCTACACCTTC.

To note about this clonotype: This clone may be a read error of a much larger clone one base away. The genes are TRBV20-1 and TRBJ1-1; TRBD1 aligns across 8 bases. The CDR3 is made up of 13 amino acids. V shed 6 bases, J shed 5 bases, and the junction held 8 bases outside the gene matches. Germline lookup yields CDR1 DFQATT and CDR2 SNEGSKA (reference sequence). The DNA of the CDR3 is TGCAGTGCGGACAGGGATATAGGAACTGAAGCTTTCTTT. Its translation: CSADRDIGTEAFF.

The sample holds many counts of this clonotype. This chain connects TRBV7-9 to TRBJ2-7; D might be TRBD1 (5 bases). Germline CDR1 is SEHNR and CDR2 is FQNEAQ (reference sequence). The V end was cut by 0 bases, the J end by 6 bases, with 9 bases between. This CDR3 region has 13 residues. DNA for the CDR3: TGTGCCAGCAGCTTAGCCAGGGTAGGCGAGCAGTACTTC. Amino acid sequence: CASSLARVGEQYF.

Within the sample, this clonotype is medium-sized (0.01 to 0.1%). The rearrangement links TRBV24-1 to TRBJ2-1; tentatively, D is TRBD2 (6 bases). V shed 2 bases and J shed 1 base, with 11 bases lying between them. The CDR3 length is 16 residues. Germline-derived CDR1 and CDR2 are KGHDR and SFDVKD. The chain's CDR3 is CATSDSRRGSYNEQFF. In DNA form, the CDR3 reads TGTGCCACCAGTGATTCTCGACGGGGGTCCTACAATGAGCAGTTCTTC.

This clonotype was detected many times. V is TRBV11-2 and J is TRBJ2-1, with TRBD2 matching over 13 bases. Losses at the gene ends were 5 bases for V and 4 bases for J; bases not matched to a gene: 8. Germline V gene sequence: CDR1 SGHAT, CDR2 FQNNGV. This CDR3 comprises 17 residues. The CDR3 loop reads CASSLRTSGSLYNEQFF. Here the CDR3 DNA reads TGTGCCAGCAGCCTTCGGACTAGCGGGAGTCTTTACAATGAGCAGTTCTTC.

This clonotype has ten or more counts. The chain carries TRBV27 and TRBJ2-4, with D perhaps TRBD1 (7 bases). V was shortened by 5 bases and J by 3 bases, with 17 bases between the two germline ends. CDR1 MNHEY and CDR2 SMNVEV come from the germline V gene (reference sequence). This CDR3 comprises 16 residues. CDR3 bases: TGTGCCAGCAGTACACAGGGGTCCGGGAGCAAAAACATTCAGTACTTC. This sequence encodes CASSTQGSGSKNIQYF.

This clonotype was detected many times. The CDR3 loop reads CASSLNGKNNEQFF. As DNA, the CDR3 is TGTGCCAGCAGCTTAAATGGGAAAAACAATGAGCAGTTCTTC. V and J are TRBV7-3 and TRBJ2-1; no reliable D call. In germline, CDR1 is SGHTA, CDR2 FQGTGA. There are 14 residues in the CDR3. Trimming took 1 base from V and 5 from J, leaving 9 bases between them.

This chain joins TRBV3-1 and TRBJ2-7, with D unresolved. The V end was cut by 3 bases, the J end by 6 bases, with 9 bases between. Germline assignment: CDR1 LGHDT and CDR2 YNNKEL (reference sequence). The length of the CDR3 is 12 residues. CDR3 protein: CASSQHSGEQYF. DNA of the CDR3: TGTGCCAGCAGCCAGCACTCGGGCGAGCAGTACTTC.

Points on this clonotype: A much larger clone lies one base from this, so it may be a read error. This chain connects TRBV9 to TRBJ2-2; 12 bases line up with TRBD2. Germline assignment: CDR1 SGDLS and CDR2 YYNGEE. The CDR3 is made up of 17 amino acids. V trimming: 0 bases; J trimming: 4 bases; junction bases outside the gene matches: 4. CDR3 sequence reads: CASSVAGLAGITGELFF. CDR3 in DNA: TGTGCCAGCAGCGTAGCCGGACTAGCGGGGATCACCGGGGAGCTGTTTTTT.

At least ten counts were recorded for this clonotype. The CDR3 spells CASSLAGLRANEKLFF. In DNA form, the CDR3 reads TGTGCCAGCAGTCTGGCAGGGCTGAGGGCTAATGAAAAACTGTTTTTT. The chain joins TRBV6-6 to TRBJ1-4, with TRBD1 as a possible D gene (5 bases). The V end was cut by 5 bases, the J end by 3 bases, with 16 bases between. CDR1 and CDR2 from the germline V gene are MNHNY and SVGAGI (reference sequence). The CDR3 extends over 16 amino acids.

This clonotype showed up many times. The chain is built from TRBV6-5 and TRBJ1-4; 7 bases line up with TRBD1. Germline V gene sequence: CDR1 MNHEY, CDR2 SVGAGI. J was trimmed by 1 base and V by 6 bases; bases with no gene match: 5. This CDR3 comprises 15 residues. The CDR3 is CASSPTGRTNEKLFF. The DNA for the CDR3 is TGTGCCAGCAGCCCGACAGGGAGAACTAATGAAAAACTGTTTTTT.

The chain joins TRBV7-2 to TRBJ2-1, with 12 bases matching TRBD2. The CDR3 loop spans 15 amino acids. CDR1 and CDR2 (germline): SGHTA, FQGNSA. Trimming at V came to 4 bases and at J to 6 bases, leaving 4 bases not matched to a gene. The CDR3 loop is CASSYGLAGSNEQFF. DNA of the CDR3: TGTGCCAGCAGCTACGGACTAGCGGGAAGCAATGAGCAGTTCTTC.

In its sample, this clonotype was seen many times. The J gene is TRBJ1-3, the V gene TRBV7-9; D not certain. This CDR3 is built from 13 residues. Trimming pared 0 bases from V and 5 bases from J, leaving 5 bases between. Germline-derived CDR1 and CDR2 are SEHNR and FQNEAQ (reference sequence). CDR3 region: CASSLAGRNTIYF. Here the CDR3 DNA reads TGTGCCAGCAGCTTAGCAGGGCGAAACACCATATATTTT.

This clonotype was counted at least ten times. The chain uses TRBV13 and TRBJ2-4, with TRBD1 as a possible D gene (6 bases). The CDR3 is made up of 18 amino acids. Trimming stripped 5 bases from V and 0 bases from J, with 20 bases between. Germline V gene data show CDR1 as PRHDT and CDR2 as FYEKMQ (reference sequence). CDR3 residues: CASSKGGPPLIAKNIQYF. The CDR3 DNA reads TGTGCCAGCAGCAAAGGGGGTCCTCCTCTTATAGCCAAAAACATTCAGTACTTC.

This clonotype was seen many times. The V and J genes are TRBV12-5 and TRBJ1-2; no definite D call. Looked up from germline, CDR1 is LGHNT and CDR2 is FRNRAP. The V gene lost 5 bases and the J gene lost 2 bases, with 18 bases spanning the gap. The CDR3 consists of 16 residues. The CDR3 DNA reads TGTGCTAGTGGTGACTGGGGTGCGCGGACGAACTATGGCTACACCTTC. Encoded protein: CASGDWGARTNYGYTF.

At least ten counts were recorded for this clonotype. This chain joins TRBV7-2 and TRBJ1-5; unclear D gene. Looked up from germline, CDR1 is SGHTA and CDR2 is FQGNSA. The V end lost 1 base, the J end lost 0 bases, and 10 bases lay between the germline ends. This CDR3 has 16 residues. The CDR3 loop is CASSLGQINSNQPQHF. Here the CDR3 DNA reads TGTGCCAGCAGCTTAGGGCAGATTAATAGCAATCAGCCCCAGCATTTT. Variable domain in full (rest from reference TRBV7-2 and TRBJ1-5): GAGVSQSPSNKVTEKGKDVELRCDPISGHTALYWYRQSLGQGLEFLIYFQGNSAPDKSGLPSDRFSAERTGGSVSTLTIQRTQQEDSAVYLCASSLGQINSNQPQHFGDGTRLSIL.

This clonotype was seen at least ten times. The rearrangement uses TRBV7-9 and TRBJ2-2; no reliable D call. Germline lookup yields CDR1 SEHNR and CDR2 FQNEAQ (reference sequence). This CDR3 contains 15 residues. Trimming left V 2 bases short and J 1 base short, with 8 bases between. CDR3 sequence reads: CASSLSAGNTGELFF. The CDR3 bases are TGTGCCAGCAGCTTATCAGCAGGGAACACCGGGGAGCTGTTTTTT.

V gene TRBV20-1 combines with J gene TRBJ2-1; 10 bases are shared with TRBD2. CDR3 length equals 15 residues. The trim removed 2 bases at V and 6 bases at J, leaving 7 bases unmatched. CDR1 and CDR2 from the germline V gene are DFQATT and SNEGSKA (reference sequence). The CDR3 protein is CSARRIAGGGNEQFF. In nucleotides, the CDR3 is TGCAGTGCTAGACGAATAGCGGGAGGAGGCAATGAGCAGTTCTTC.

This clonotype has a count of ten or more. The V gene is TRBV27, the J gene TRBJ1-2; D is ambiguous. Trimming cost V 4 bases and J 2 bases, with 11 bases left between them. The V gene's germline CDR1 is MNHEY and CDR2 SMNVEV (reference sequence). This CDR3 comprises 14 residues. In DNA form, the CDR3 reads TGTGCCAGCAGTTCCTGGACCGCGAACTATGGCTACACCTTC. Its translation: CASSSWTANYGYTF.

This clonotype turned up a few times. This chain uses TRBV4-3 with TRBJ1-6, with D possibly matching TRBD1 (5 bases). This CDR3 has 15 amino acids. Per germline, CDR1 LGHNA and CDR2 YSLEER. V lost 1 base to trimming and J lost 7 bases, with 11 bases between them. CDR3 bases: TGCGCCAGCAGCCAAGCAAGGGGAAGGAATTCACCCCTCCACTTT. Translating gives CASSQARGRNSPLHF.

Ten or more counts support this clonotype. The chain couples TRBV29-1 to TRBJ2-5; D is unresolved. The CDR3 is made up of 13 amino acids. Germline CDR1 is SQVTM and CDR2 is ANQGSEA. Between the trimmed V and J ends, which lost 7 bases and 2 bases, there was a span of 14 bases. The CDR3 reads CSGLRVPQETQYF. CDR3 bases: TGCAGCGGGTTAAGGGTCCCACAAGAGACCCAGTACTTC.

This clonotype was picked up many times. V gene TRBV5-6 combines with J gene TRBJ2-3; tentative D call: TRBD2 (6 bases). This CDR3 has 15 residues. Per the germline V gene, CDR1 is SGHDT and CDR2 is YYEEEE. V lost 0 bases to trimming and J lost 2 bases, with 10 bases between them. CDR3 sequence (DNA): TGTGCCAGCAGCTTGGTCCGGGACTTCACAGATACGCAGTATTTT. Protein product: CASSLVRDFTDTQYF.

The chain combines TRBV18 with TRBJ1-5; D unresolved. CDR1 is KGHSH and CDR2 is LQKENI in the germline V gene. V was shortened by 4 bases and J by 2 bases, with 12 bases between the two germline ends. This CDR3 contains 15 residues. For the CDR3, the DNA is TGTGCCAGCTCACTTACGGACGGAGGCAATCAGCCCCAGCATTTT. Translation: CASSLTDGGNQPQHF. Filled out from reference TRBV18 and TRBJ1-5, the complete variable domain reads NAGVMQNPRHLVRRRGQEARLRCSPMKGHSHVYWYRQLPEEGLKFMVYLQKENIIDESGMPKERFSAEFPKEGPSILRIQQVVRGDSAAYFCASSLTDGGNQPQHFGDGTRLSIL.